This section outlines one TCR beta chain sequence together with its context. Its target is unknown. TCRdb reprocessed the 5' RACE reads, with one entry per CDR3 protein and no DNA. Its table records 150,000 or so distinct CDR3 sequences. The data were obtained in a study of T cells expressing NK-cell markers. For the study at large: Seven of the eight sequenced donors were classified as HCMV-seropositive, and one was classified as seronegative.

CDR1 is MGHRA and CDR2 is YSYEKL in the germline V gene. This CDR3 is built from 13 residues. Findings of the study overall: What remained unclear was the HCMV specificity of expanded NKG2C+ T cell clones.

Sequencing input: blood T cells: a sorted CD56 or NKG2C T cell subset, CD4+ or CD8+ T cells, or bulk PBMC T cells (not recorded which). The clonotype comes from a woman aged 50 to 65 in good health. The V and J genes are TRBV4-1 and TRBJ2-7. The CDR3 spells CASSLRASYEQYF.